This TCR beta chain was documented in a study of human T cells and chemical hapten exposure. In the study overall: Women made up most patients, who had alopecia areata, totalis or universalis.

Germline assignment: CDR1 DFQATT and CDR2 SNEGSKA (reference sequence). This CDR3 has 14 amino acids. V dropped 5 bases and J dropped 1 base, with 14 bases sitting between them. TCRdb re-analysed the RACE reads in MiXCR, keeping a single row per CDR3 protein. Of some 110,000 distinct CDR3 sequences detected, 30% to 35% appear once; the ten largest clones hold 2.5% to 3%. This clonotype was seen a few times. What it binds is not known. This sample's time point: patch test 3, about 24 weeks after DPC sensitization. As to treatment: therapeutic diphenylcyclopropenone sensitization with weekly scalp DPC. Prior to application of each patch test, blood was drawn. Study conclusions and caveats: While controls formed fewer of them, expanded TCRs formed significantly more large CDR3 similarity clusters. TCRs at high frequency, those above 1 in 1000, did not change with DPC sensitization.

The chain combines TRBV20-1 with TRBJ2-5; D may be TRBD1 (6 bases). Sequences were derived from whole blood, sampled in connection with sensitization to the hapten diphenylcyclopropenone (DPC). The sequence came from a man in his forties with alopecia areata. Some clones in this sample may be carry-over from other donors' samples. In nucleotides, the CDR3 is TGCAGTGCTCATACAGGGACCCTCCAAGAGACCCAGTACTTC. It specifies CSAHTGTLQETQYF.